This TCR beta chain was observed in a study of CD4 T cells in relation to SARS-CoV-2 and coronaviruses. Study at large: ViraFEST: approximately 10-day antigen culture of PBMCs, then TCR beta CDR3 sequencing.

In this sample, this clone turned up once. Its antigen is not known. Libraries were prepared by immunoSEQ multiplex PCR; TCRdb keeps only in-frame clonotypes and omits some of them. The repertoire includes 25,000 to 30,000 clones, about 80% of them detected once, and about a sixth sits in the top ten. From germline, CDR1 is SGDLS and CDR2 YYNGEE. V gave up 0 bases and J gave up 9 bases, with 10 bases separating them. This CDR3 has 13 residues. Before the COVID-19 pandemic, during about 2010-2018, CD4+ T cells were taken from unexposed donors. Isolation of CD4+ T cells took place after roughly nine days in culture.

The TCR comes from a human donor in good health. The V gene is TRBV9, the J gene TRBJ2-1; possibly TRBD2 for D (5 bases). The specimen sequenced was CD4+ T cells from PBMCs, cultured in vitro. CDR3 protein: CASSVEVRGEQFF. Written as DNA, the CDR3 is TGTGCCAGCAGCGTAGAAGTTCGGGGTGAGCAGTTCTTC.